Sequencing of this T cell receptor beta chain was carried out in a study of immune characterization of retroperitoneal liposarcoma. From the PCR reads, TCRdb called clonotypes with MiXCR, one entry per CDR3 protein. The sample includes 10,000 or so distinct CDR3 sequences, roughly a quarter of them seen just once. The CDR3 loop spans 16 amino acids. In regard to this clonotype: At one boundary the junction diverges from the germline segment, which might be a read error.

This receptor was obtained from a male donor with retroperitoneal liposarcoma. The specimen sequenced was tumor tissue. V is TRBV5-3 and J is TRBJ2-1; 7 bases map to TRBD1. TRBV5-3 is an open reading frame whose function is uncertain. The CDR3 coding sequence is TGTGCCAGCAGCTTGCGGACAGGACCTGATTACAATGAGCAGTTCTTC. Its protein product is CASSLRTGPDYNEQFF.